This is a list of T cell receptor beta chains from one sample in a study of blood T cell repertoires in COVID-19. This table comes from immunoSEQ multiplex PCR, and its TCRdb copy is limited to in-frame clones, with some not included. Among fewer than 650,000 clones listed, about 89% were seen once. Specimen: peripheral blood. The receptors stem from a woman in her forties or fifties with COVID-19, enrolled during active disease. Each CDR3 is given with its conserved first and last residue. The D gene is left open where the match is weak. Clone size appears in some rows only: once, few, many, or a class for an expanded clone.

V: TRBV7-9; size: .; D: .; J: TRBJ2-7; DNA: TGTGCCAGCAGCACACGACAGATCTACGAGCAGTACTTC; CDR3: CASSTRQIYEQYF
V: TRBV19; size: .; D: TRBD1; J: TRBJ2-7; DNA: TGTGCCAGTAGTCACCCGGGGCAGGGGGCAGGGGAGCAGTACTTC; CDR3: CASSHPGQGAGEQYF
V: TRBV9; size: .; D: TRBD2; J: TRBJ2-2; DNA: TGTGCCAGCAGCCCGAGGTGGCGGGGGTTCACCGGGGAGCTGTTTTTT; CDR3: CASSPRWRGFTGELFF
V: TRBV6-5; size: .; D: TRBD1; J: TRBJ1-1; DNA: TGTGCCAGCAGTTCCCGGTTGGACAGGGTGAGCACTGAAGCTTTCTTT; CDR3: CASSSRLDRVSTEAFF
V: TRBV7-8; size: .; D: .; J: TRBJ2-5; DNA: TGTGCCAGCAGCTTATCCTCACCAGGCAAGACCCAGTACTTC; CDR3: CASSLSSPGKTQYF
V: TRBV5-6; size: .; D: .; J: TRBJ1-4; DNA: TGTGCCAGCAGTCCTCAGGGCATTAATGAAAAACTGTTTTTT; CDR3: CASSPQGINEKLFF
V: TRBV19; size: .; D: TRBD1; J: TRBJ1-5; DNA: TGTGCCAGTAGGGTTGACAGGGATAGCAATCAGCCCCAGCATTTT; CDR3: CASRVDRDSNQPQHF
V: TRBV7-8; size: .; D: .; J: TRBJ1-5; DNA: TGTGCCAGCAGCTTAATGGTACAGTCAAATCAGCCCCAGCATTTT; CDR3: CASSLMVQSNQPQHF
V: TRBV6-5; size: .; D: TRBD1; J: TRBJ2-2; DNA: TGTGCCAGCATCTGGCAGGGGGACACCGGGGAGCTGTTTTTT; CDR3: CASIWQGDTGELFF
V: TRBV6-5; size: .; D: .; J: TRBJ1-6; DNA: TGTGCCAGCTGCGGAAGCTCCTATAATTCACCCCTCCACTTT; CDR3: CASCGSSYNSPLHF
V: TRBV30; size: .; D: .; J: TRBJ1-2; DNA: TGTGCCTGGAGTGGTGGAGATGGCTACACCTTC; CDR3: CAWSGGDGYTF
V: TRBV28; size: .; D: .; J: TRBJ1-5; DNA: TGTGCCAGCAGGCCGACTGGTAGCAATCAGCCCCAGCATTTT; CDR3: CASRPTGSNQPQHF
V: TRBV3-1/TRBV3-2; size: .; D: .; J: TRBJ1-2; DNA: TGTGCCAGCAGCCGACGCTCAGACGGAGCCTATGGCTACACCTTC; CDR3: CASSRRSDGAYGYTF
V: TRBV21-1; size: few; D: .; J: TRBJ2-1; DNA: TGTGCCAGCAGCATACTATTGGGACTCCCACCTGGGGATGAGCAGTTCTTC; CDR3: CASSILLGLPPGDEQFF
V: TRBV7-9; size: .; D: .; J: TRBJ1-2; DNA: TGTGCCAGCAGCTTAGCGCGAGAAATCGCTAACTATGGCTACACCTTC; CDR3: CASSLAREIANYGYTF
V: TRBV11-2; size: .; D: .; J: TRBJ2-5; DNA: TGTGCCAGCAGCCTCCGGGAGCTACAAGAGACCCAGTACTTC; CDR3: CASSLRELQETQYF
V: TRBV30; size: .; D: TRBD2; J: TRBJ2-1; DNA: TGTGCCTGGAGTGGGGGGACTAGCTCCTACAATGAGCAGTTCTTC; CDR3: CAWSGGTSSYNEQFF
V: TRBV2; size: .; D: TRBD1; J: TRBJ2-1; DNA: TGTGCCAGCAGTGTGTGGGGGACAGGGGCGGATGAGCAGTTCTTC; CDR3: CASSVWGTGADEQFF
V: TRBV24-1; size: .; D: .; J: TRBJ1-2; DNA: TGTGCCACCGGGGGCGGAAAGGGTGGCTACACCTTC; CDR3: CATGGGKGGYTF
V: TRBV6-5; size: .; D: .; J: TRBJ1-2; DNA: TGTGCCAGCAGTAGATCCGGGGGACGAGATGGCTACACCTTC; CDR3: CASSRSGGRDGYTF
V: TRBV6-1; size: .; D: .; J: TRBJ2-3; DNA: TGTGCCAGCAGTGAAGCCGGTCCGGGGGCAGATACGCAGTATTTT; CDR3: CASSEAGPGADTQYF
V: TRBV7-9; size: .; D: .; J: TRBJ2-2; DNA: TGTGCCAGCAGCCTCCAGATGAACACCGGGGAGCTGTTTTTT; CDR3: CASSLQMNTGELFF
V: TRBV9; size: .; D: TRBD1; J: TRBJ2-1; DNA: TGTGCCAGCAGCGCACCGGGACAGAAAAACAATGAGCAGTTCTTC; CDR3: CASSAPGQKNNEQFF
V: TRBV9; size: .; D: .; J: TRBJ2-2; DNA: TGTGCCAGCAGCCCCCCCGGGACTTATACCGGGGAGCTGTTTTTT; CDR3: CASSPPGTYTGELFF
V: TRBV7-2; size: once; D: .; J: TRBJ2-3; DNA: TGTGCCAGCAGCTTTGGACTCCAAGGCACAGATACGCAGTATTTT; CDR3: CASSFGLQGTDTQYF
V: TRBV7-9; size: .; D: .; J: TRBJ1-1; DNA: TGTGCCAGCAGCTTGGGGCCCACTGAAGCTTTCTTT; CDR3: CASSLGPTEAFF
V: TRBV6-5; size: .; D: TRBD1; J: TRBJ1-2; DNA: TGTGCCAGCAGATCGACAGGGACCTATGGCTACACCTTC; CDR3: CASRSTGTYGYTF
V: TRBV20-1; size: .; D: .; J: TRBJ1-1; DNA: TGCAGTTCCCGAGAAGGGACAGAAGCTTTCTTT; CDR3: CSSREGTEAFF
V: TRBV4-1; size: few; D: .; J: TRBJ1-2; DNA: TGCGCCAGCAGCCAAGAGCACTCCGGCTACACCTTC; CDR3: CASSQEHSGYTF
V: TRBV5-1; size: .; D: .; J: TRBJ2-5; DNA: TGCGCCAGCAGCTTGGAGTCAGGGCGAGAGACCCAGTACTTC; CDR3: CASSLESGRETQYF
V: TRBV27; size: .; D: TRBD2; J: TRBJ2-2; DNA: TGTGCCAGCAGTAGTCCGGGGGGATACGGGAACACCGGGGAGCTGTTTTTT; CDR3: CASSSPGGYGNTGELFF
V: TRBV4-2; size: .; D: .; J: TRBJ1-6; DNA: TGTGCCAGCAGCCAAGATTGGCAGGCCAATAATTCACCCCTCCACTTT; CDR3: CASSQDWQANNSPLHF
V: TRBV6-5; size: .; D: .; J: TRBJ2-1; DNA: TGTGCCAGCAGTCCTGCTGGGAGCTCCTACAATGAGCAGTTCTTC; CDR3: CASSPAGSSYNEQFF
V: TRBV7-2; size: .; D: .; J: TRBJ1-5; DNA: TGTGCCAGCAGCTTAGGGGCCGAGGGTCGGCCCCAGCATTTT; CDR3: CASSLGAEGRPQHF
V: TRBV5-4; size: .; D: TRBD1; J: TRBJ1-3; DNA: TGTGCCAGCAGCCAGGGACAGGGAGTAAACACCATATATTTT; CDR3: CASSQGQGVNTIYF
V: TRBV6-1; size: .; D: TRBD2; J: TRBJ2-3; DNA: TGTGCCAGCAGTGTCTCGCGGGGGACCACAGATACGCAGTATTTT; CDR3: CASSVSRGTTDTQYF
V: TRBV5-6; size: once; D: .; J: TRBJ2-7; DNA: TGTGCCAGCAGCTTGGGTTTGGGGGGCGAGCAGTACTTC; CDR3: CASSLGLGGEQYF
V: TRBV24-1; size: .; D: .; J: TRBJ2-7; DNA: TGTGCCACCAGTGATAGCCGAATCATGACCTACGAGCAGTACTTC; CDR3: CATSDSRIMTYEQYF
V: TRBV4-1; size: .; D: .; J: TRBJ2-1; DNA: TGCGCCAGCAGCCAAACTTTAAGCCCTCTAGACAATGAGCAGTTCTTC; CDR3: CASSQTLSPLDNEQFF
V: TRBV5-1; size: .; D: TRBD2; J: TRBJ2-7; DNA: TGCGCCAGCAGCCCGGCGGGGGGACGGTCTTTCGAGCAGTACTTC; CDR3: CASSPAGGRSFEQYF
V: TRBV9; size: .; D: .; J: TRBJ2-3; DNA: TGTGCCAGCAAACCCGCGCGGACAGCGAGCACAGATACGCAGTATTTT; CDR3: CASKPARTASTDTQYF
V: TRBV6-5; size: once; D: TRBD1; J: TRBJ1-1; DNA: TGTGCCAGCAGTTCAACAGGGGGGAACACTGAAGCTTTCTTT; CDR3: CASSSTGGNTEAFF
V: TRBV5-1; size: .; D: TRBD1; J: TRBJ2-1; DNA: TGCGCCAGCAGCTGGGAACCCCGGGACAGGGGGCTTAATGAGCAGTTCTTC; CDR3: CASSWEPRDRGLNEQFF
V: TRBV6-5; size: .; D: .; J: TRBJ1-6; DNA: TGTGCCAGCAGTTCCACACGGACAGCTTCGAATTCACCCCCCCACTTT; CDR3: CASSSTRTASNSPPHF
V: TRBV5-1; size: .; D: .; J: TRBJ2-2; DNA: TGCGCCAGCAGCTTGAGGGGGAAAACCGGGGAGCTGTTTTTT; CDR3: CASSLRGKTGELFF